The 16 T cell receptor beta chains below were found in one sample sequenced in a study of T cell responses to AZD1222 COVID-19 vaccine (TCRdb year 2021). The library was obtained by the immunoSEQ multiplex PCR assay. TCRdb mirrors the immuneACCESS table, restricted to in-frame sequences. Some clones are absent from its copies; in checked studies, under half trace to an unresolved V gene, and the reason for the others is unknown. The sample table records about 200,000 clones; 85% to 95% of these occur just once. 3.6% of the sample belongs to the ten largest clones. The sample's time point label is to be understood as: about 28 days (+/-7) after the second vaccine dose. This sample's treatment or condition label indicates: meningococcal conjugate vaccine given as trial control. The material sequenced was peripheral blood, taken 28 days after the second dose of the MenACWY control vaccine. The receptors here all came from an adult who received the MenACWY meningococcal vaccine as a control.

The V and J genes are TRBV27 and TRBJ2-2; 9 bases align to TRBD1. CDR3 length: 18 amino acids. The V and J ends lost 2 bases and 6 bases, in that order; junction bases with no gene match: 13. Germline V gene lookup returns CDR1 MNHEY and CDR2 SMNVEV (reference sequence). For the CDR3, the DNA is TGTGCCAGCAGTTTAGGGACAGGGTATACCGGGGGCCCCGGGGAGCTGTTTTTT. Translation gives CASSLGTGYTGGPGELFF.

In its sample, this clone was seen once. V gene TRBV18 combines with J gene TRBJ1-5, with TRBD1 matching over 7 bases. CDR3 size: 17 residues. J was trimmed by 0 bases and V by 3 bases; bases with no gene match: 8. Germline CDR1 KGHSH, CDR2 LQKENI. In nucleotides, the CDR3 is TGTGCCAGCTCACCTGTTAGGACAGGCTATAGCAATCAGCCCCAGCATTTT. Residues: CASSPVRTGYSNQPQHF.

The J gene is TRBJ2-1, the V gene TRBV19; D unclear. CDR1 is LNHDA and CDR2 is SQIVND in the germline V gene (reference sequence). The CDR3 sequence is 13 residues long. V lost 2 bases to trimming and J lost 7 bases, with 9 bases between them. This CDR3 reads CASSISSVNEQFF. The CDR3 DNA reads as TGTGCCAGTAGTATAAGTTCTGTGAATGAGCAGTTCTTC.

The chain recombines TRBV5-1 with TRBJ2-3, with unresolved D. V was pared by 0 bases and J by 9 bases, with 8 bases between. CDR3 size: 12 residues. In germline, CDR1 is SGHRS, CDR2 YFSETQ. The CDR3 region is CASSLGLDTQYF. DNA of the CDR3: TGCGCCAGCAGCTTGGGTCTAGACACGCAGTATTTT.

This rearrangement joins TRBV28 to TRBJ2-1; D might be TRBD1 (6 bases). V dropped 5 bases and J dropped 3 bases, with 17 bases sitting between them. The germline gives CDR1 MDHEN, CDR2 SYDVKM. The CDR3 has 16 residues. CDR3: CASSILSGVGYNEQFF. For the CDR3, the DNA is TGTGCCAGCAGTATCTTGTCAGGGGTAGGCTACAATGAGCAGTTCTTC.

The chain is built from TRBV5-6 and TRBJ1-6, with a tentative D call TRBD1 (5 bases). The CDR3 has 13 residues. CDR1 is SGHDT and CDR2 is YYEEEE in the germline V gene. V was cut by 4 bases and J by 8 bases, with 10 bases left in between. This chain's CDR3 is CASSLGGDSPLHF. CDR3 in DNA: TGTGCCAGCAGCCTGGGGGGGGATTCACCCCTCCACTTT. Drawing the rest from reference TRBV5-6 and TRBJ1-6, the complete variable domain is DAGVTQSPTHLIKTRGQQVTLRCSPKSGHDTVSWYQQALGQGPQFIFQYYEEEERQRGNFPDRFSGHQFPNYSSELNVNALLLGDSALYLCASSLGGDSPLHFGNGTRLTVT.

The V gene is TRBV5-1, the J gene TRBJ2-1; D unresolved. CDR1 is SGHRS, CDR2 YFSETQ, per germline. The CDR3 runs to 14 residues. V was shortened by 1 base and J by 3 bases, with 8 bases between the two germline ends. For the CDR3, the DNA is TGCGCCAGCAGCTTGAGGGCTGGCTACAATGAGCAGTTCTTC. Its protein is CASSLRAGYNEQFF.

The genes are TRBV5-5 and TRBJ1-1, with D unclear. CDR1 is SGHKS, CDR2 YYEKEE, per germline (reference sequence). Deletions cut 5 bases from V and 3 bases from J, with 11 bases between. This CDR3 has 13 residues. This CDR3 is CASSRPGDTEAFF. CDR3 in DNA: TGTGCCAGCAGTCGGCCGGGCGACACTGAAGCTTTCTTT.

The V gene is TRBV18, the J gene TRBJ2-4; a possible D gene is TRBD1 (6 bases). This CDR3 contains 13 residues. The germline V gene has CDR1 KGHSH and CDR2 LQKENI. V lost 0 bases, J lost 10 bases, and 10 bases lay in between. CDR3 coding DNA: TGTGCCAGCTCACCACCGGGGCAGGGGATTCAGTACTTC. Amino acid sequence: CASSPPGQGIQYF.

This rearrangement joins TRBV4-2 to TRBJ1-4; 10 bases line up with TRBD1. The CDR3 is made up of 16 amino acids. With 1 base clipped from V and 3 bases from J, the junction kept 2 bases outside the gene matches. Germline CDR1 reads LGHNA; CDR2 reads YNFKEQ. CDR3 protein: CASSQGQGASNEKLFF. The CDR3, as DNA: TGTGCCAGCAGCCAAGGACAGGGGGCCTCTAATGAAAAACTGTTTTTT.

The chain recombines TRBV7-2 with TRBJ1-2, with D hard to call. Germline V gives CDR1 SGHTA, CDR2 FQGNSA. The CDR3 sequence is 17 residues long. V was cut by 5 bases and J by 2 bases, with 21 bases left in between. CDR3 residues: CASSPRRNGPQNYGYTF. CDR3 nucleotide sequence: TGTGCCAGCAGCCCCCGCCGAAACGGCCCACAGAACTATGGCTACACCTTC.

J is TRBJ2-7 and V is TRBV5-4; 11 nucleotides align to TRBD2. The trim removed 1 base at V and 6 bases at J, leaving 6 bases unmatched. CDR1 is SGHNT and CDR2 is YYREEE in the germline V gene (reference sequence). The length of the CDR3 is 15 residues. The chain's CDR3 is CASSLPSTSGSEQYF. CDR3 DNA sequence: TGTGCCAGCAGCTTGCCATCCACTAGCGGGAGCGAGCAGTACTTC.

This clone was detected once. V is TRBV29-1 and J is TRBJ2-3; D may be TRBD2 (5 bases). CDR1 is SQVTM, CDR2 ANQGSEA, per germline. This CDR3 is 16 amino acids long. V was trimmed by 6 bases and J by 4 bases, leaving 23 bases between them. CDR3 protein: CSVGSSRGTGPDTQYF. DNA of the CDR3: TGCAGCGTGGGGTCTAGTCGGGGAACGGGTCCAGATACGCAGTATTTT.

The CDR3 nucleotides are TGTGCCATCAGTGAGTTGGACAGGGCTGAAAAACTGTTTTTT. This sequence encodes CAISELDRAEKLFF. The rearrangement joins TRBV10-3 to TRBJ1-4; 8 bases agree with TRBD1. The CDR3 has 14 residues. Trimming took 1 base from V and 7 from J; bases not matched to a gene: 2. The germline V gene encodes CDR1 ENHRY and CDR2 SYGVKD.

This chain uses TRBV28 with TRBJ1-2; the D is unclear. V lost 6 bases and J lost 4, with 18 bases in between. CDR1 MDHEN and CDR2 SYDVKM come from the germline V gene. CDR3 length: 15 residues. CDR3 DNA: TGTGCCAGCAGGTTAAGGACTGCCGTCGGCTATGGCTACACCTTC. Its protein is CASRLRTAVGYGYTF.

This chain links TRBV7-9 with TRBJ2-1; D not resolved. Trimming shortened V by 5 bases and J by 9 bases, and 11 bases separated the two germline ends. The CDR3 runs 12 residues. Germline assignment: CDR1 SEHNR and CDR2 FQNEAQ (reference sequence). The CDR3 region is CASSRRKTEQFF. As DNA, the CDR3 is TGTGCCAGCAGCCGGCGAAAGACTGAGCAGTTCTTC.